These 27 T cell receptor beta chains were sequenced from one sample in a study of T-cell reconstitution after alpha-beta-depleted transplantation in children. This sample's TCRbeta library carried unique molecular identifier barcodes. A single record per CDR3 protein comes from TCRdb applying MiXCR to the PCR reads. The repertoire consists of tens of thousands of distinct CDR3 sequences, with about 40% occurring once and the leading ten covering less than 98%. Specimen: PBMCs, mostly from graft donor cells, collected 360 days after TCRalphabeta/CD19-depleted stem cell transplant. These receptors were taken from a male patient between 10 and 17 years old who had a stem cell transplant for acute lymphoblastic leukemia, so the T cells may come from the graft donor.

CDR3 amino acids: CASSPTGSSGNTIYF. DNA for the CDR3: TGTGCCAGCAGTCCGACAGGAAGCTCTGGAAACACCATATATTTT. The chain employs TRBV12-3 or TRBV12-4 and TRBJ1-3, with D possibly being TRBD1 (6 bases). This CDR3 has 15 amino acids. With 5 bases removed from V and 0 bases from J, the gap between germline ends came to 11 bases.

This clonotype was counted a few times. V and J are TRBV7-9 and TRBJ2-5; D call uncertain. From germline, CDR1 is SEHNR and CDR2 FQNEAQ (reference sequence). The length of the CDR3 is 14 residues. V was cut by 1 base and J by 2 bases, with 8 bases left in between. The CDR3 is CASSLDLRQETQYF. CDR3 bases: TGTGCCAGCAGCTTAGACCTCAGGCAAGAGACCCAGTACTTC.

This chain uses TRBV7-9 with TRBJ2-4, with 7 bases fitting TRBD1. V shed 4 bases, J shed 5 bases, and the junction held 11 bases outside the gene matches. The CDR3 loop spans 16 amino acids. CDR1 is SEHNR and CDR2 is FQNEAQ in the germline V gene (reference sequence). The chain's CDR3 is CASSSPTATGENIQYF. CDR3 DNA sequence: TGTGCCAGCAGCTCCCCTACCGCAACAGGGGAAAACATTCAGTACTTC.

This sequence joins TRBV10-2 and TRBJ2-4; no firm D call. Trimming cost V 5 bases and J 0 bases, with 11 bases left between them. The CDR3 has 15 amino acids. The germline CDR1 and CDR2 sequences are WSHSY and SAAADI. CDR3 nucleotides: TGCGCCAGCAGTCCAGAGTTTTTAGCCAAAAACATTCAGTACTTC. Protein product: CASSPEFLAKNIQYF.

CDR3 loop: CASSPGLAGVSAGELFF. CDR3 nucleotide sequence: TGTGCCAGCAGCCCCGGACTAGCGGGAGTAAGCGCCGGGGAGCTGTTTTTT. The chain is built from TRBV7-3 and TRBJ2-2, with 13 positions matching TRBD2. With 5 bases clipped from V and 6 bases from J, the junction kept 9 bases outside the gene matches. The length of the CDR3 is 17 residues. Germline CDR1 is SGHTA and CDR2 is FQGTGA.

The rearrangement links TRBV20-1 to TRBJ2-7; 10 bases fit TRBD1. The CDR3 sequence is 13 residues long. The J segment lost 5 bases and the V segment lost 6 bases, leaving 7 bases of the junction unmatched. Germline CDR1 DFQATT, CDR2 SNEGSKA (reference sequence). The CDR3, as DNA: TGCAGTGCCCACGACAGGGGGCCCAACGAGCAGTACTTC. Protein sequence: CSAHDRGPNEQYF.

V gene TRBV20-1 combines with J gene TRBJ2-1, with D possibly being TRBD2 (6 bases). The CDR3 runs to 11 residues. Germline values: CDR1 DFQATT, CDR2 SNEGSKA (reference sequence). The V end was cut by 7 bases, the J end by 10 bases, with 14 bases between. The CDR3, as DNA: TGCAGTGGGGACTTTGTTTTAGAGCAGTTCTTC. Translation gives CSGDFVLEQFF.

This chain joins TRBV29-1 and TRBJ1-2, with unresolved D. The CDR3 has 9 residues. In germline, CDR1 is SQVTM, CDR2 ANQGSEA. Between the trimmed V and J ends, which lost 7 bases and 7 bases, there was a span of 7 bases. For the CDR3, the DNA is TGCAGCGACAGCTCTGGCTACACCTTC. This encodes CSDSSGYTF.

The chain links TRBV9 to TRBJ2-3, with TRBD2 matching 7 bases. This CDR3 has 15 residues. V lost 3 bases and J lost 0; bases outside the gene matches: 4. CDR1 and CDR2 from the germline V gene are SGDLS and YYNGEE. CDR3 residues: CASSALTSSTDTQYF. As DNA, the CDR3 is TGTGCCAGCAGCGCCCTGACTAGCAGCACAGATACGCAGTATTTT. Full variable domain (rest looked up from reference TRBV9 and TRBJ2-3): DSGVTQTPKHLITATGQRVTLRCSPRSGDLSVYWYQQSLDQGLQFLIQYYNGEERAKGNILERFSAQQFPDLHSELNLSSLELGDSALYFCASSALTSSTDTQYFGPGTRLTVL.

The sample holds one count of this clonotype. The chain has TRBV7-2 and TRBJ2-5, with 8 nucleotides matching TRBD2. V was pared by 7 bases and J by 2 bases, with 3 bases of the junction left unmatched. From germline, CDR1 is SGHTA and CDR2 FQGNSA. The CDR3 consists of 13 residues. This CDR3 reads CASKLAVQETQYF. The CDR3 DNA is TGTGCCAGCAAACTAGCGGTACAAGAGACCCAGTACTTC.

This sequence joins TRBV9 and TRBJ2-1, with TRBD2 identical over 7 bases. V lost 2 bases to trimming and J lost 9 bases; unmatched junction nucleotides: 17. This CDR3 comprises 17 residues. Germline V gives CDR1 SGDLS, CDR2 YYNGEE. CDR3 loop: CASSVYSGPKTGGEQFF. The CDR3 coding sequence is TGTGCCAGCAGCGTGTATAGCGGCCCAAAGACGGGGGGTGAGCAGTTCTTC.

The J gene is TRBJ1-1, the V gene TRBV7-6, with 7 bases lining up with TRBD1. The germline V gene has CDR1 SGHVS and CDR2 FNYEAQ. V was pared by 3 bases and J by 1 base, with 2 bases of the junction left unmatched. The CDR3 totals 14 residues. The CDR3 reads CASSFRTGNTEAFF. The CDR3 nucleotides are TGTGCCAGCAGCTTTAGGACAGGGAACACTGAAGCTTTCTTT.

V is TRBV6-1 and J is TRBJ1-2; D gene ambiguous. Deletions cut 2 bases from V and 4 bases from J, with 11 bases between. The CDR3 is made up of 14 amino acids. CDR1 and CDR2 (germline): MNHNS, SASEGT. The CDR3 DNA sequence: TGTGCCAGCAGTGAAATAGGCAGAGCCTATGGCTACACCTTC. Translation: CASSEIGRAYGYTF.

The chain combines TRBV2 with TRBJ2-7; the match to TRBD1 covers 7 bases. The CDR3 extends over 13 amino acids. Germline values: CDR1 SNHLY, CDR2 FYNNEI. The ends lost 4 bases at V and 2 bases at J; junction bases unmatched: 2. In DNA form, the CDR3 reads TGTGCCAGCAGTGCTGGACAGGCCTACGAGCAGTACTTC. As protein: CASSAGQAYEQYF.

The gene calls are TRBV10-3 and TRBJ2-3, with 14 positions matching TRBD2. The germline V gene encodes CDR1 ENHRY and CDR2 SYGVKD. This CDR3 comprises 19 residues. V dropped 6 bases and J dropped 0; count of bases not matched to a gene: 11. For the CDR3, the DNA is TGTGCCATCAGCCACGGGACTAGCGGGGGTACTCCTAGCACAGATACGCAGTATTTT. It is translated as CAISHGTSGGTPSTDTQYF.

The CDR3 spells CASSPIGLAGGQSSYNEQFF. The DNA for the CDR3 is TGTGCCAGCAGCCCGATAGGACTAGCGGGAGGCCAGAGCTCCTACAATGAGCAGTTCTTC. The gene calls are TRBV4-2 and TRBJ2-1, with 14 bases lining up with TRBD2. The CDR3 loop spans 20 amino acids. Germline assignment: CDR1 LGHNA and CDR2 YNFKEQ. With V trimmed by 4 bases and J by 0 bases, 11 bases remained unmatched.

The rearrangement uses TRBV5-1 and TRBJ1-4; D is undetermined. The germline CDR1 and CDR2 sequences are SGHRS and YFSETQ. Trimming removed 5 bases from V and 4 bases from J, with 9 bases in between. The CDR3 is 13 amino acids. The CDR3: CASSNQINEKLFF. The CDR3, as DNA: TGCGCCAGCAGTAATCAGATTAATGAAAAACTGTTTTTT.

The V call is TRBV7-8, the J call TRBJ2-7, with D unresolved. Trimming took off 5 bases at V and 3 bases at J, with 14 bases between the two ends. Germline loops: CDR1 SGHVS, CDR2 FQNEAQ. The CDR3 length is 14 residues. The CDR3 loop is CASSPLSSVYEQYF. CDR3 nucleotides: TGTGCCAGCAGCCCTCTTAGCTCCGTCTACGAGCAGTACTTC.

This chain joins TRBV29-1 and TRBJ2-4, with 7 bases aligning to TRBD1. Germline-derived CDR1 and CDR2 are SQVTM and ANQGSEA. The CDR3 covers 13 residues. V gave up 6 bases and J gave up 2 bases; unmatched junction bases: 4. The CDR3 nucleotides read TGCAGCGTCCTACAGGGGTCCAAAAACATTCAGTACTTC. It yields the protein CSVLQGSKNIQYF.

This clonotype was counted a single time. The CDR3, as DNA: TGTGCCAGCAGTTTAGTCAGGTCTCAGGGCGAGCAGTACTTC. This translates into CASSLVRSQGEQYF. The chain joins TRBV27 to TRBJ2-7, with D possibly being TRBD1 (5 bases). The CDR3 is 14 amino acids. Germline assignment: CDR1 MNHEY and CDR2 SMNVEV (reference sequence). Trimming took 2 bases from V and 6 from J, leaving 14 bases between them.

V usage is TRBV28 and J usage is TRBJ2-7; 12 bases are a match to TRBD2. The V segment lost 6 bases and the J segment 7 bases; nucleotides outside the gene matches: 4. The length of the CDR3 is 13 residues. Germline CDR1 is MDHEN and CDR2 is SYDVKM. In DNA form, the CDR3 reads TGTGCCAGCAGATCTAGCGGGAGGGGAGAGCAGTACTTC. It codes for CASRSSGRGEQYF.

The chain employs TRBV4-1 and TRBJ2-7; 9 nucleotides match TRBD1. CDR1 MGHRA and CDR2 YSYEKL come from the germline V gene. The CDR3 has 15 amino acids. Trimming cost V 1 base and J 3 bases; bases outside gene matches: 4. In nucleotides, the CDR3 is TGCGCCAGCAGCCAAGGCCGGGACAGGGACTACGAGCAGTACTTC. Its protein is CASSQGRDRDYEQYF.

The rearrangement uses TRBV27 and TRBJ2-6; D may be TRBD1 (5 bases). The V gene lost 6 bases and the J gene lost 1 base, with 7 bases spanning the gap. CDR1 and CDR2 from the germline V gene are MNHEY and SMNVEV (reference sequence). The CDR3 is made up of 14 amino acids. The CDR3 reads CASRQVSGANVLTF. CDR3 nucleotides: TGTGCCAGCAGACAGGTTTCTGGGGCCAACGTCCTGACTTTC. Full variable domain (missing parts from reference TRBV27 and TRBJ2-6): EAQVTQNPRYLITVTGKKLTVTCSQNMNHEYMSWYRQDPGLGLRQIYYSMNVEVTDKGDVPEGYKVSRKEKRNFPLILESPSPNQTSLYFCASRQVSGANVLTFGAGSRLTVL.

The gene calls are TRBV10-3 and TRBJ2-7, with D hard to call. CDR1 and CDR2 from the germline V gene are ENHRY and SYGVKD. This CDR3 spans 14 amino acids. The germline V and J ends were trimmed by 0 bases and 5 bases, with 11 bases remaining between them. The CDR3 reads CAISESVGYDEQYF. In DNA, the CDR3 is TGTGCCATCAGTGAGTCCGTTGGCTACGACGAGCAGTACTTC.

This clonotype was seen a handful of times. CDR3 coding DNA: TGCAGTTTCAAGCGGGAGGGCCCCCGCAATGAGCAGTTCTTC. The encoded protein is CSFKREGPRNEQFF. The V gene is TRBV20-1, the J gene TRBJ2-1; 10 bases align to TRBD2. Losses at the gene ends were 8 bases for V and 6 bases for J; bases not matched to a gene: 10. This CDR3 has 14 amino acids. Germline-derived CDR1 and CDR2 are DFQATT and SNEGSKA (reference sequence).

This clonotype has only a few counts. The chain uses TRBV6-1 and TRBJ2-3; TRBD2 aligns across 10 bases. The CDR3 sequence is 18 residues long. Germline V lookup: CDR1 MNHNS, CDR2 SASEGT. Germline trimming cut 6 bases from V and 0 bases from J; bases unmatched to any gene: 12. The CDR3 DNA reads TGTGCCAGCAGGCTCCTAGCGGGGGCCGCCCCTAGCACAGATACGCAGTATTTT. It codes for CASRLLAGAAPSTDTQYF.

This chain links TRBV20-1 with TRBJ2-2, with 13 bases that match TRBD2. CDR1 is DFQATT and CDR2 is SNEGSKA in the germline V gene (reference sequence). J lost 0 bases, V lost 2 bases, and 6 bases had no gene match. The CDR3 has 18 residues. The CDR3 nucleotides read TGCAGTGCTAGAAGGGGGACTAGCGGGGCCGCGAACACCGGGGAGCTGTTTTTT. This sequence encodes CSARRGTSGAANTGELFF.